The sequence of this TCR beta chain was determined in a study of T cell repertoires in cytomegalovirus infection. Study summary: CMV epitopes, recently identified HLA-C-restricted and well-studied HLA-B-restricted, were used. Study-wide results and limits: The cumulative frequency of public TCR beta families distinguished individuals who carried CMV together with the relevant HLA. The ex vivo response was dominated by HLA-C-restricted CMV-specific TCR beta clonotypes.

Each CDR3 protein is one row after TCRdb ran MiXCR on the reads. The data show 300,000 or so distinct CDR3 sequences, more than 20% seen once. The CDR3 length is 14 residues. V trimming: 4 bases; J trimming: 7 bases; junction bases outside the gene matches: 8. The germline V gene has CDR1 SGHVS and CDR2 FQNEAQ. This clonotype has at least ten counts. The antigen remains undetermined. The sequence came from a human donor in good health (CMV status not recorded). Some clones in this sample may be carry-over from other donors' samples. This chain uses TRBV7-8 with TRBJ2-7; 9 bases are a match to TRBD1. The sample was cultured PBMCs, taken from culture after CMV antigen stimulation. CDR3 protein: CASSSSRDRVEQYV. The DNA for the CDR3 is TGTGCCAGCAGCTCTTCCCGGGACAGGGTAGAGCAGTACGTC.